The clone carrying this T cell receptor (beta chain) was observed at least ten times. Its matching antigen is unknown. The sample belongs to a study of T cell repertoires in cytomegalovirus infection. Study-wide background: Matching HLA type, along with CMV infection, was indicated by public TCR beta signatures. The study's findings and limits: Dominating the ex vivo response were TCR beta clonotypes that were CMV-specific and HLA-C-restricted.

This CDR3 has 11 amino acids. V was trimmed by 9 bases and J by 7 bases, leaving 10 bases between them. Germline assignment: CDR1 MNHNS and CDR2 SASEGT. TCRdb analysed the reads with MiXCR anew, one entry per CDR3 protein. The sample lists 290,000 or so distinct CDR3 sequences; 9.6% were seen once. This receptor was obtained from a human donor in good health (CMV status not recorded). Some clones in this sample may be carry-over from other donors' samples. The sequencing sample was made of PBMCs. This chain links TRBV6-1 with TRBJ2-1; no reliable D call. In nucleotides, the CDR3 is TGTGCCAGTAGAGTGGGTAATGAGCAGTTCTTC. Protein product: CASRVGNEQFF.